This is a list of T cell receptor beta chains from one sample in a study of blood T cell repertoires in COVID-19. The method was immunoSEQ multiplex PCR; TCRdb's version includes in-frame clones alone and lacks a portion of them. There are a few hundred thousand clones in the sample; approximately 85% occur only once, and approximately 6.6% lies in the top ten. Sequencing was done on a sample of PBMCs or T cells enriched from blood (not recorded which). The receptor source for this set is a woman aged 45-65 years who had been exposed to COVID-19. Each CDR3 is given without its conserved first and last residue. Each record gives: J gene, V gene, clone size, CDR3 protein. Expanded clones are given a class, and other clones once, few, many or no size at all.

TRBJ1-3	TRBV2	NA	ASSGGLQGRNTIY
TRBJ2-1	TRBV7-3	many	ASSLRQNNEQF
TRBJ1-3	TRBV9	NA	ASSVAVSVGNTIY
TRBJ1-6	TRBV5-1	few	ASSSGTGHSPLH
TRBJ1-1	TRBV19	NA	ASRPREGKNTEAF
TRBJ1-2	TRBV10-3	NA	AISRDREDYGYT
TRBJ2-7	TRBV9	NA	ASSVSGIEQY
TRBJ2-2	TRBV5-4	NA	ASSLLSTGELF
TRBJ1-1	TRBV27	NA	ASETGPKNTEAF
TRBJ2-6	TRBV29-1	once	SGSSGANVLT
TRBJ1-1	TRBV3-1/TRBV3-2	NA	ASRALGGNTEAF
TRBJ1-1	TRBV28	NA	ASRQGDEAF
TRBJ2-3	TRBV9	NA	ASSVESSVTDTQY
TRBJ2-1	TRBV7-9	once	ASSLEHNEQF
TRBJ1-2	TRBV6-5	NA	ASSSARDRRNYGYT
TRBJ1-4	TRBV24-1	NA	ATSDLQGGSPELNEKLF
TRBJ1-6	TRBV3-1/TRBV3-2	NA	ASSHGRGSNNSPLH
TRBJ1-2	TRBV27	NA	ASSLGPPYRGLDYGYT
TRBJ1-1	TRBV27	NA	ASSPSRVSHTEAF
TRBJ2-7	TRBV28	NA	ASSSLGAGDHEQY
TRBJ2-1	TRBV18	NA	ASSPATLAGGRNEQF
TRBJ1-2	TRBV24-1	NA	ATARDNYGYT
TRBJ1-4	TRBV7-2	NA	ASSSGGAVGEKLF
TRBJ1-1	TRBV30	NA	ACHVRPGRAPEAF
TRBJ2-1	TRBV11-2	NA	ASSNRAAANNEQF
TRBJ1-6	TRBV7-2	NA	ASSFQVLYNSPLH
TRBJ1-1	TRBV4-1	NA	ASSHPQGFEAF
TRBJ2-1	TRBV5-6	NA	ASTIGTVGVGQF
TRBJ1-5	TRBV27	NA	ASSLGRTGNQPQH
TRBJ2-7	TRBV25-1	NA	ASSEYGTGRYEQY
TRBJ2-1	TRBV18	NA	ASSPEMAGLNHEQF
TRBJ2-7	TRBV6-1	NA	ASSEYGGSPLYEQY
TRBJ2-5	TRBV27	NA	ASSLRTSGGNVQETQY
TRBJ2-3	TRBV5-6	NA	ASSLSGSRTDTQY
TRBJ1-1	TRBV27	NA	ASSLGRGTEAF
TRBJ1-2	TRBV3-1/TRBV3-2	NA	ASSQRVGYGYT
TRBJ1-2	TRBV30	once	AWSGETGSDGYT
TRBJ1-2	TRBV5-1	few	ASKELTQDYGYT
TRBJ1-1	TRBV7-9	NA	ASSLGAWNTEAF
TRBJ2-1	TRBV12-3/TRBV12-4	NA	ASSYGGNEQF